This TCR beta chain was recovered during a study of STAT5B mutations in CD4+ large granular lymphocyte leukemia. Findings and caveats of the study: Without putative leukemic clones, patient CD4-sorted repertoires remained more clonal than healthy CD4+ repertoires. No patients shared main leukemic clonotypes, though roughly 25% appeared at low frequency elsewhere.

Concerning this clone: Its cognate antigen is unknown.

Generated by immunoSEQ multiplex PCR, the TCRdb table keeps only in-frame clones and is missing some. Among approximately 31,000 clones listed, less than 75% were seen once. Trimming pared 7 bases from V and 5 bases from J, leaving 12 bases between. The germline V gene encodes CDR1 SGDLS and CDR2 YYNGEE. The CDR3 runs to 12 residues. Sequenced material: CD4+ T cells from blood buffy coats. This clonotype originated in a human donor in good health. The chain has TRBV9 and TRBJ2-5, with a possible D match to TRBD2 (7 bases). The CDR3 coding sequence is TGTGCCAGCCGGGGGGCAGGGGAGACCCAGTACTTC. Amino acids: CASRGAGETQYF.